Shown below are 17 T cell receptor beta chains from a single sample sequenced in a study of beta chain features in type 1 diabetes. No antigen has been assigned to these receptors. Study results and limitations: The study found moderately but significantly shorter TCRB CDR3s in all four CD4+ subsets of Type 1 diabetes patients.

TCRB transcripts that were expressed got sequenced, as all of the isolated RNA had been reverse transcribed. The assay was immunoSEQ multiplex PCR, and TCRdb's table has in-frame clones only and misses some. The sample includes 500,000 to 650,000 clones, around 11% of them seen just once. The sequenced sample was naive CD4+ T cells from blood. These receptors came from a man aged 25 to 40 with type 1 diabetes.

The chain uses TRBV28 and TRBJ2-1; D is uncertain. There are 14 residues in the CDR3. Germline V lookup: CDR1 MDHEN, CDR2 SYDVKM. The V and J ends lost 6 bases and 2 bases respectively, with 11 bases between them. The CDR3 bases are TGTGCCAGCAGAATAGGAGCGCCCTACAATGAGCAGTTCTTC. This gives the protein CASRIGAPYNEQFF.

This sequence joins TRBV6-6 and TRBJ2-1; 10 nucleotides agree with TRBD1. The CDR3 runs 14 residues. Germline values: CDR1 MNHNY, CDR2 SVGAGI (reference sequence). Trimming took 4 bases from V and 8 from J; bases not matched to a gene: 5. The CDR3 is CASSLGTGVYEQFF. CDR3 coding DNA: TGTGCCAGCAGTTTAGGGACAGGGGTCTATGAGCAGTTCTTC.

The chain carries TRBV7-6 and TRBJ2-7, with 8 bases matching TRBD1. V trimming: 5 bases; J trimming: 3 bases; junction bases outside the gene matches: 12. Germline-derived CDR1 and CDR2 are SGHVS and FNYEAQ. The length of the CDR3 is 16 residues. CDR3 in amino acids: CASSLRTGTGNYEQYF. CDR3 nucleotide sequence: TGTGCCAGCAGCCTCCGGACCGGGACAGGTAACTACGAGCAGTACTTC.

This chain connects TRBV4-3 to TRBJ1-6, with 9 nucleotides matching TRBD1. Germline CDR1 is LGHNA and CDR2 is YSLEER. The CDR3 is 17 amino acids. The V segment lost 0 bases and the J segment 5 bases; nucleotides outside the gene matches: 5. The CDR3 loop reads CASSQDMDRGNNSPLHF. CDR3 nucleotides: TGCGCCAGCAGCCAAGACATGGACAGGGGAAATAATTCACCCCTCCACTTT.

This clone occurred a few times. The chain is built from TRBV4-3 and TRBJ2-4, with 9 bases lining up with TRBD1. The germline V gene has CDR1 LGHNA and CDR2 YSLEER. J was trimmed by 6 bases and V by 2 bases; bases with no gene match: 8. CDR3 length equals 16 residues. CDR3 region: CASSQFLGTGTNIQYF. CDR3 bases: TGCGCCAGCAGCCAATTCCTCGGGACAGGGACAAACATTCAGTACTTC.

The chain's CDR3 is CASSLLGYGYTF. The CDR3 DNA sequence: TGTGCCAGCAGCTTGCTCGGCTATGGCTACACCTTC. V gene TRBV5-4 combines with J gene TRBJ1-2; no definite D call. Trimming stripped 1 base from V and 4 bases from J, with 5 bases between. Germline CDR1 is SGHNT and CDR2 is YYREEE (reference sequence). The length of the CDR3 is 12 residues. The whole variable domain, remainder taken from reference TRBV5-4 and TRBJ1-2, is ETGVTQSPTHLIKTRGQQVTLRCSSQSGHNTVSWYQQALGQGPQFIFQYYREEENGRGNFPPRFSGLQFPNYSSELNVNALELDDSALYLCASSLLGYGYTFGSGTRLTVV.

This clone was picked up a small number of times. This chain uses TRBV5-1 with TRBJ2-2; D remains ambiguous. This CDR3 is 13 amino acids long. Trimming left V 6 bases short and J 5 bases short, with 11 bases between. Per germline, CDR1 SGHRS and CDR2 YFSETQ. CDR3 DNA sequence: TGCGCCAGCATGGCCAGTGATACCGGGGAGCTGTTTTTT. This codes for CASMASDTGELFF.

At least ten counts were recorded for this clone. The CDR3 DNA follows: TGTGCCAGCAGTGAAATTATTGGGCAGGGGTCCTACAATGAGCAGTTCTTC. It encodes CASSEIIGQGSYNEQFF. V gene TRBV6-1 combines with J gene TRBJ2-1, with a weak D call TRBD1 (6 bases). V was pared by 2 bases and J by 1 base, with 15 bases between. This CDR3 spans 17 amino acids. The germline gives CDR1 MNHNS, CDR2 SASEGT.

This clone came up a few times. The chain recombines TRBV4-3 with TRBJ2-2; 8 nucleotides agree with TRBD1. Germline V lookup: CDR1 LGHNA, CDR2 YSLEER. The junction had 4 bases not matched to a gene; V was cut back by 4 bases and J by 0 bases. CDR3 length: 16 amino acids. CDR3 protein: CASSPMGQANTGELFF. The CDR3 nucleotides are TGCGCCAGCAGCCCAATGGGACAGGCGAACACCGGGGAGCTGTTTTTT.

The chain has TRBV4-3 and TRBJ1-5; D ambiguous. Per germline, CDR1 LGHNA and CDR2 YSLEER. The CDR3 extends over 12 amino acids. V lost 1 base and J lost 5, with 3 bases in between. The CDR3 region has the DNA TGCGCCAGCAGCCAAGCAGATCAGCCCCAGCATTTT. Residues: CASSQADQPQHF.

This clone was detected a few times. The rearrangement joins TRBV30 to TRBJ2-7; D perhaps matches TRBD1 (5 bases). The CDR3 has 16 amino acids. CDR1 is GTSNPN and CDR2 is SVGIG in the germline V gene (reference sequence). The V gene lost 1 base and the J gene lost 2 bases, with 18 bases spanning the gap. DNA of the CDR3: TGTGCCTGGAGTGGCTACCAAACAGGAACTACCTACGAGCAGTACTTC. Residues: CAWSGYQTGTTYEQYF. Supplemented by reference TRBV30 and TRBJ2-7, the full variable domain reads SQTIHQWPATLVQPVGSPLSLECTVEGTSNPNLYWYRQAAGRGLQLLFYSVGIGQISSEVPQNLSASRPQDRQFILSSKKLLLSDSGFYLCAWSGYQTGTTYEQYFGPGTRLTVT.

In its sample, this clone was seen a few times. The chain links TRBV6-5 to TRBJ2-3, with no clear D. Germline V gene data show CDR1 as MNHEY and CDR2 as SVGAGI. Between the trimmed V and J ends, which lost 5 bases and 5 bases, there was a span of 5 bases. The CDR3 extends over 11 amino acids. DNA for the CDR3: TGTGCCAGCAGTCATGGAGATACGCAGTATTTT. Amino acid sequence: CASSHGDTQYF.

In this sample, this clone turned up a few times. The sample contains more than one DNA sequence encoding this CDR3. The chain joins TRBV6-5 to TRBJ1-1; the D is unclear. Trimming took 1 base from V and 0 from J, leaving 9 bases between them. The length of the CDR3 is 15 residues. The germline CDR1 and CDR2 sequences are MNHEY and SVGAGI. DNA of the CDR3: TGTGCCAGCAGTTACTGGCGCCGGATGAACACTGAAGCTTTCTTT. Amino acids: CASSYWRRMNTEAFF.

The rearrangement links TRBV28 to TRBJ2-5; D might be TRBD1 (5 bases). The CDR3 contains 13 residues. Germline V gene sequence: CDR1 MDHEN, CDR2 SYDVKM. V was shortened by 6 bases and J by 4 bases, with 12 bases between the two germline ends. CDR3 DNA sequence: TGTGCCAGCAGCTCACAGGTTCGAGAGACCCAGTACTTC. Amino acid sequence: CASSSQVRETQYF. The full variable domain, with the rest looked up from reference TRBV28 and TRBJ2-5, is DVKVTQSSRYLVKRTGEKVFLECVQDMDHENMFWYRQDPGLGLRLIYFSYDVKMKEKGDIPEGYSVSREKKERFSLILESASTNQTSMYLCASSSQVRETQYFGPGTRLLVL.

In this sample, this clone turned up a few times. The genes are TRBV7-2 and TRBJ2-7, with 11 bases identical to TRBD1. CDR1 is SGHTA, CDR2 FQGNSA, per germline. This CDR3 has 16 residues. J gave up 3 bases and V 5 bases, and 9 bases lay outside the gene matches. The CDR3 bases are TGTGCCAGCAGCCGCACCTGGGACAGGGGGTACTACGAGCAGTACTTC. It encodes CASSRTWDRGYYEQYF.

This clone was seen only a few times. The chain uses TRBV9 and TRBJ2-6; D is possibly TRBD2 (5 bases). Germline assignment: CDR1 SGDLS and CDR2 YYNGEE. CDR3 length: 18 residues. Trimming stripped 0 bases from V and 1 base from J, with 14 bases between. The DNA for the CDR3 is TGTGCCAGCAGCGTAGAACCGGCAAGGGAGTCTGGGGCCAACGTCCTGACTTTC. This gives the protein CASSVEPARESGANVLTF.

This clone has only a few counts. V gene TRBV30 combines with J gene TRBJ2-1; D remains ambiguous. The CDR3 is made up of 13 amino acids. Germline values: CDR1 GTSNPN, CDR2 SVGIG (reference sequence). V was shortened by 0 bases and J by 1 base, with 4 bases between the two germline ends. The CDR3 coding sequence is TGTGCCTGGAGTGTAAATTCCTACAATGAGCAGTTCTTC. Translation: CAWSVNSYNEQFF.